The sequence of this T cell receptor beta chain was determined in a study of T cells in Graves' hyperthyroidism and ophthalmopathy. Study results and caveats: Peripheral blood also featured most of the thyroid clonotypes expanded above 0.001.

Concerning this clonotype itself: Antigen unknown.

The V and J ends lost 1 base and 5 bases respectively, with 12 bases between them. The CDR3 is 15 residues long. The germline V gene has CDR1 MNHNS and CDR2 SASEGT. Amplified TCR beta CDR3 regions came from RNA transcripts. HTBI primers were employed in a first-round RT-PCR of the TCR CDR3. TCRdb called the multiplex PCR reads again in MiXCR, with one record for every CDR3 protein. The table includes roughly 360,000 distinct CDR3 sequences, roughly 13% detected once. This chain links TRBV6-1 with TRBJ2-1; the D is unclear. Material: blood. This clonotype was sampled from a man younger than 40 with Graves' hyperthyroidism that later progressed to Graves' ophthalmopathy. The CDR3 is CASSEGIRPDNEQFF. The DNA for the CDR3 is TGTGCCAGCAGTGAAGGTATCAGGCCTGACAATGAGCAGTTCTTC.